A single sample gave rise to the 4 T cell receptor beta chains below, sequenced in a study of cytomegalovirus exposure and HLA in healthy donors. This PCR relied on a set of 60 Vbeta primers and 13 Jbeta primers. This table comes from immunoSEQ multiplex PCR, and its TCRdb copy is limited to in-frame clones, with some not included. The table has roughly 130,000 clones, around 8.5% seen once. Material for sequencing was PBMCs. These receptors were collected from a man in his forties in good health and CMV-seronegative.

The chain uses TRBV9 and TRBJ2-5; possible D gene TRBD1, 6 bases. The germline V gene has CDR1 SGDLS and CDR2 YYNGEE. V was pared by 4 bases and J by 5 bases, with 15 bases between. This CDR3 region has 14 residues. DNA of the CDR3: TGTGCCAGCAGCTTTGCCACAGGGTCGGAGACCCAGTACTTC. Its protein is CASSFATGSETQYF.

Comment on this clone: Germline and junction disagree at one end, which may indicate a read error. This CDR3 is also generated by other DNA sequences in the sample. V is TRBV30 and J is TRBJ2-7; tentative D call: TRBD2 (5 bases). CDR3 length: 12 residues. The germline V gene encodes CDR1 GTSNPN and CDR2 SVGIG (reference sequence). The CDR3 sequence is CAWSPGNYEQYF. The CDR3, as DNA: TGTGCATGGAGCCCCGGGAACTACGAGCAGTACTTC.

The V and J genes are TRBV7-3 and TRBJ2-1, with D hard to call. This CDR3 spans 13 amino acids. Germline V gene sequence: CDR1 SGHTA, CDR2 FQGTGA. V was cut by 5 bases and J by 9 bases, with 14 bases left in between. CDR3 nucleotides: TGTGCCAGCAGCATTACCGACTCAAGTGAGCAGTTCTTC. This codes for CASSITDSSEQFF.

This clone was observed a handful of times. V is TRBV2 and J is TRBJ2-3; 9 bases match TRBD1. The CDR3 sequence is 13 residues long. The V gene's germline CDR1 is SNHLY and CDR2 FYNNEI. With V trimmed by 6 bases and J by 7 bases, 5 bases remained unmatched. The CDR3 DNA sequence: TGTGCCAGCAGGGGGGGACAGGGAAATACGCAGTATTTT. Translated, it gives CASRGGQGNTQYF.